This T cell receptor (beta chain) is from a study of blood T cell repertoires in COVID-19. For the study at large: Italy, Spain and the United States were the sources of the convalescent and acute COVID-19 samples.

The table lists this clone with many counts. Sequencing was performed with immunoSEQ multiplex PCR; in TCRdb, only in-frame clones are kept and a portion is missing. The profile shows approximately 380,000 clones, 88% of them singletons. The CDR3 loop spans 15 amino acids. Trimming removed 0 bases at V and 1 base at J, with 8 bases between. CDR1 and CDR2 (germline): SGHAT, FQNNGV. The specimen was PBMCs or T cells enriched from blood (not recorded which). The origin of this receptor is a woman aged 18-29 years who had recovered from COVID-19. The V call is TRBV11-2, the J call TRBJ2-3; D is possibly TRBD1 (5 bases). Written as DNA, the CDR3 is TGTGCCAGCAGCTTAGACAGGGTGGGCACAGATACGCAGTATTTT. It specifies CASSLDRVGTDTQYF.